The clone carrying this TCR beta chain has at least ten counts. The target antigen is unknown. This entry is derived from a study of T cells in Graves' hyperthyroidism and ophthalmopathy. With 8 bases removed from V and 2 bases from J, the gap between germline ends came to 19 bases. Germline-derived CDR1 and CDR2 are LGHDT and YNNKEL (reference sequence). This CDR3 region has 16 residues. The study, taken as a whole, reports: In the blood, most expanded thyroid clonotypes above 0.001 appeared as well. In the analysis, a 13 V-J model separated ophthalmopathy from stable hyperthyroidism.

TCR beta CDR3 regions were amplified from RNA transcripts. A set of HTBI primers served as the primers for a first-round RT-PCR of the TCR CDR3. TCRdb reanalysed the multiplex PCR reads using MiXCR and keeps one entry per CDR3 protein. The sample includes about 250,000 distinct CDR3 sequences, 22% of them seen just once. This receptor was obtained from a man aged 30 to 39 with Graves' ophthalmopathy. The rearrangement uses TRBV3-1 and TRBJ2-1; D assignment may be TRBD1 or TRBD2 (5 bases each). The sample taken for sequencing was blood. The CDR3: CASEGNRALTYNEQFF. The CDR3 nucleotides are TGTGCCAGCGAGGGGAACAGAGCCTTAACCTACAATGAGCAGTTCTTC.